These 19 T cell receptor beta chains originate from one sample sequenced in a study of cytomegalovirus exposure and HLA in healthy donors (TCRdb year 2017). Library prep was done by the immunoSEQ multiplex PCR assay. For the multiplex PCR, a mixture combining 60 forward primers for TCR Vbeta segments and 13 reverse primers for TCR Jbeta segments was used. TCRdb limited this immuneACCESS table to in-frame rearrangements with V and J called. A share of clones is missing; checked studies link under half to unresolved V genes, and the rest is unexplained. Across this sample there are under 150,000 clones, with 75% to 85% seen only once. The top ten clones comprise approximately 8.1% of the sample. The source material was PBMCs. These receptors were collected from a woman between 45 and 65 years old in good health and CMV-seropositive.

This rearrangement joins TRBV7-2 to TRBJ2-5; 7 bases agree with TRBD2. TRBJ2-7 explains the end of the DNA better; the J call may be wrong. The CDR3 is 16 amino acids. Germline loops: CDR1 SGHTA, CDR2 FQGNSA. The CDR3 here is CASSLGDGGSSYEQYF. The DNA for the CDR3 is TGTGCCAGCAGCTTAGGTGACGGGGGGAGCTCCTACGAGCAGTACTTC.

The V and J genes are TRBV29-1 and TRBJ2-7; 10 bases map to TRBD2. Germline-derived CDR1 and CDR2 are SQVTM and ANQGSEA. The CDR3 has 12 residues. V was clipped by 5 bases and J by 6 bases; unmatched bases: 4. This chain's CDR3 is CSVQTSGFEQYF. The CDR3 DNA is TGCAGCGTTCAGACTAGCGGGTTCGAGCAGTACTTC.

This clone was counted once. This sequence joins TRBV10-3 and TRBJ1-1; 9 nucleotides align to TRBD1. V gave up 11 bases and J gave up 7 bases; unmatched junction bases: 11. The CDR3 is made up of 13 amino acids. Germline V CDR1 and CDR2: ENHRY, SYGVKD. CDR3 in DNA: TGTGCCCATCAGGCACAGGGGGCCGGTGAAGCTTTCTTT. It is translated as CAHQAQGAGEAFF.

The chain uses TRBV14 and TRBJ1-4; no reliable D call. In germline, CDR1 is SGHDN, CDR2 FVKESK. The CDR3 extends over 16 amino acids. The V gene lost 4 bases and the J gene lost 4 bases, with 16 bases spanning the gap. CDR3 region: CASSPGRTAVNEKLFF. CDR3 nucleotide sequence: TGTGCCAGCAGCCCCGGACGCACAGCGGTTAATGAAAAACTGTTTTTT.

The count of this clone is one. The rearrangement joins TRBV7-3 to TRBJ2-7; D gene ambiguous. Germline V gives CDR1 SGHTA, CDR2 FQGTGA. The CDR3 is 14 amino acids. V lost 5 bases, J lost 0 bases, and 11 bases lay in between. The CDR3 DNA sequence: TGTGCCAGCAGCCCGCAGGTGGGCTCCTACGAGCAGTACTTC. Amino acid sequence: CASSPQVGSYEQYF.

The chain recombines TRBV9 with TRBJ1-3; D gene uncertain. Trimming took 3 bases from V and 8 from J, leaving 9 bases between them. This CDR3 comprises 12 residues. CDR1 is SGDLS, CDR2 YYNGEE, per germline. CDR3 loop: CASSALGYTIYF. The CDR3 DNA is TGTGCCAGCAGCGCCCTCGGGTACACCATATATTTT.

The V call is TRBV10-2, the J call TRBJ2-2, with a possible D match to TRBD2 (6 bases). The CDR3 totals 13 residues. From germline, CDR1 is WSHSY and CDR2 SAAADI. Trimming took 10 bases from V and 5 from J, leaving 14 bases between them. The CDR3 nucleotides read TGCGCCACTCTCTTCGGGGGTACCGGGGAGCTGTTTTTT. Translating it yields CATLFGGTGELFF.

This sequence joins TRBV27 and TRBJ1-1; a possible D gene is TRBD1 (5 bases). The CDR3 is made up of 15 amino acids. The germline V gene has CDR1 MNHEY and CDR2 SMNVEV (reference sequence). V lost 2 bases and J 1 base, leaving 11 bases between the germline ends. The CDR3 is CASSLGGGPNTEAFF. For the CDR3, the DNA is TGTGCCAGCAGTTTAGGGGGGGGACCGAACACTGAAGCTTTCTTT.

J is TRBJ2-3 and V is TRBV28; D might be TRBD2 (5 bases). The CDR3 consists of 14 residues. Deletions cut 7 bases from V and 5 bases from J, with 16 bases between. CDR1 is MDHEN and CDR2 is SYDVKM in the germline V gene. In nucleotides, the CDR3 is TGTGCCAGCACCCTTTGGGGAGCGAAAGATACGCAGTATTTT. Translating gives CASTLWGAKDTQYF.

The V call is TRBV28, the J call TRBJ1-4; D is perhaps TRBD1 (6 bases). The CDR3 sequence is 15 residues long. Germline V gene data show CDR1 as MDHEN and CDR2 as SYDVKM. Trimming removed 2 bases at V and 8 bases at J, with 15 bases between. CDR3 residues: CASSLLQGGKEKLFF. Written as DNA, the CDR3 is TGTGCCAGCAGTTTACTACAGGGAGGGAAGGAAAAACTGTTTTTT.

This clone was seen once. This sequence joins TRBV28 and TRBJ1-5, with 8 nucleotides matching TRBD1. CDR1 MDHEN and CDR2 SYDVKM come from the germline V gene. V dropped 3 bases and J dropped 7; count of bases not matched to a gene: 8. The CDR3 is 15 amino acids. The CDR3 reads CASSFGQGARQPQHF. CDR3 sequence (DNA): TGTGCCAGCAGTTTCGGGCAGGGGGCCAGGCAGCCCCAGCATTTT.

The chain has TRBV7-2 and TRBJ1-4; a possible D gene is TRBD1 (6 bases). Germline V gives CDR1 SGHTA, CDR2 FQGNSA. The CDR3 contains 13 residues. V was shortened by 5 bases and J by 6 bases, with 10 bases between the two germline ends. CDR3 nucleotides: TGTGCCAGCAGCAGGAACAGGGATGAAAAACTGTTTTTT. This sequence encodes CASSRNRDEKLFF. The full variable domain, with the rest looked up from reference TRBV7-2 and TRBJ1-4, is GAGVSQSPSNKVTEKGKDVELRCDPISGHTALYWYRQSLGQGLEFLIYFQGNSAPDKSGLPSDRFSAERTGGSVSTLTIQRTQQEDSAVYLCASSRNRDEKLFFGSGTQLSVL.

The chain is built from TRBV9 and TRBJ2-7; 10 nucleotides line up with TRBD2. The CDR3 has 15 amino acids. Germline V gives CDR1 SGDLS, CDR2 YYNGEE. V lost 0 bases, J lost 7 bases, and 7 bases stayed unmatched. CDR3 loop: CASSVGLAGEGEQYF. The DNA for the CDR3 is TGTGCCAGCAGCGTAGGGCTAGCGGGAGAAGGGGAGCAGTACTTC.

The chain joins TRBV6-1 to TRBJ2-1; D gene ambiguous. Germline lookup yields CDR1 MNHNS and CDR2 SASEGT. The CDR3 is 15 residues long. Trimming took 2 bases from V and 8 from J, leaving 16 bases between them. The chain's CDR3 is CASSERGTLVYEQFF. The CDR3 DNA reads as TGTGCCAGCAGTGAACGAGGAACTCTTGTATATGAGCAGTTCTTC.

This clone has a single count. This chain connects TRBV5-1 to TRBJ2-7; 12 bases are a match to TRBD1. This CDR3 has 15 amino acids. V dropped 0 bases and J dropped 7; count of bases not matched to a gene: 5. Germline loops: CDR1 SGHRS, CDR2 YFSETQ. CDR3 bases: TGCGCCAGCAGCTTGGAGGGACAGGGGGCGGAAGAGCAGTACTTC. Protein product: CASSLEGQGAEEQYF.

The table lists this clone with a count of one. This chain joins TRBV5-6 and TRBJ2-7; 7 nucleotides match TRBD1. After removal of 4 bases from V and 0 bases from J, the junction contained 10 bases not matched to a gene. The CDR3 contains 16 residues. Germline-derived CDR1 and CDR2 are SGHDT and YYEEEE. The CDR3 nucleotides are TGTGCCAGCAGCCCGTTGGACAGGACCTTCTCCTACGAGCAGTACTTC. This codes for CASSPLDRTFSYEQYF.

The rearrangement joins TRBV5-1 to TRBJ2-5; TRBD2 matches at 10 bases. This CDR3 comprises 18 residues. Germline V gene sequence: CDR1 SGHRS, CDR2 YFSETQ. V trimming: 4 bases; J trimming: 1 base; junction bases outside the gene matches: 13. CDR3 nucleotides: TGCGCCAGCAGCCCGGGGCTAGCGGGAGTTGGTGGCCAAGAGACCCAGTACTTC. Amino acid sequence: CASSPGLAGVGGQETQYF.

As concerns this clone: Other DNA sequences within the sample encode an identical CDR3. The CDR3 nucleotides read TGTGCCTGGAGTTTAGGCGGGGTGAACACTGAAGCTTTCTTT. This gives the protein CAWSLGGVNTEAFF. The rearrangement uses TRBV30 and TRBJ1-1; D not certain. The CDR3 spans 14 residues. V was trimmed by 2 bases and J by 0 bases, leaving 10 bases between them. Germline assignment: CDR1 GTSNPN and CDR2 SVGIG (reference sequence).

The V and J genes are TRBV18 and TRBJ2-1, with D tentatively TRBD1 (6 bases). The germline V gene has CDR1 KGHSH and CDR2 LQKENI. This CDR3 is built from 12 residues. V lost 6 bases to trimming and J lost 7 bases, with 10 bases between them. CDR3 in amino acids: CASSAQGNEQFF. The CDR3 DNA follows: TGTGCCAGCTCGGCGCAGGGGAATGAGCAGTTCTTC.